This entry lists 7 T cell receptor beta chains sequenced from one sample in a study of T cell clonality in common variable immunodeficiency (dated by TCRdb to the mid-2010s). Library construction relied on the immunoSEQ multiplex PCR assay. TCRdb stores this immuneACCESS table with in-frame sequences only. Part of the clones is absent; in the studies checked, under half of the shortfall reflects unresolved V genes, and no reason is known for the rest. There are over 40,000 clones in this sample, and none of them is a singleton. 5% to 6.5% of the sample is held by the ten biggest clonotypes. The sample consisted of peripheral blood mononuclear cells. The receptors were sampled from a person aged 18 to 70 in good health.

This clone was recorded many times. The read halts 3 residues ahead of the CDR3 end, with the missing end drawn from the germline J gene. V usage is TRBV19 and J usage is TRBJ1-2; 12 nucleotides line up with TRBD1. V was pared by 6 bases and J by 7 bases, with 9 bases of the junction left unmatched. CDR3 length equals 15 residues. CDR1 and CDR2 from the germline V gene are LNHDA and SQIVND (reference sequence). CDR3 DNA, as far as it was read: TGTGCCAGTAGCCCTAAGGGACAGGGGGCGCGTGGC. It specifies CASSPKGQGARG. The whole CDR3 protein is CASSPKGQGARGYTF. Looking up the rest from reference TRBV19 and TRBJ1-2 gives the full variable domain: DGGITQSPKYLFRKEGQNVTLSCEQNLNHDAMYWYRQDPGQGLRLIYYSQIVNDFQKGDIAEGYSVSREKKESFPLTVTSAQKNPTAFYLCASSPKGQGARGYTFGSGTRLTVV.

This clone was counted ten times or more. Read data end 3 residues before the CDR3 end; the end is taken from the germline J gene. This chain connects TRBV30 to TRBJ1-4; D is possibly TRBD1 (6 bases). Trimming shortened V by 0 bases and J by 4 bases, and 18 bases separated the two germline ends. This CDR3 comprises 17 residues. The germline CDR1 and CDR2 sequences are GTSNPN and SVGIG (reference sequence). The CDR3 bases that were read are TGTGCCTGGAGTGTAAATCTCCGGACAGCTTTTAATGAAAAA. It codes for CAWSVNLRTAFNEK. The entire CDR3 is CAWSVNLRTAFNEKLFF.

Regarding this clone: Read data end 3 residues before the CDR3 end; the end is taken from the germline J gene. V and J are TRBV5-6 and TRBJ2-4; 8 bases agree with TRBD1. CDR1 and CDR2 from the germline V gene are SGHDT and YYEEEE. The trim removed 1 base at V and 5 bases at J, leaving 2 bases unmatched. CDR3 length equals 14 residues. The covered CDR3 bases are TGTGCCAGCAGCTTGATACAGGGGGAAAACATT. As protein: CASSLIQGENI. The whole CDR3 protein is CASSLIQGENIQYF. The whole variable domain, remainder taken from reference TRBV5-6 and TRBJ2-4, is DAGVTQSPTHLIKTRGQQVTLRCSPKSGHDTVSWYQQALGQGPQFIFQYYEEEERQRGNFPDRFSGHQFPNYSSELNVNALLLGDSALYLCASSLIQGENIQYFGAGTRLSVL.

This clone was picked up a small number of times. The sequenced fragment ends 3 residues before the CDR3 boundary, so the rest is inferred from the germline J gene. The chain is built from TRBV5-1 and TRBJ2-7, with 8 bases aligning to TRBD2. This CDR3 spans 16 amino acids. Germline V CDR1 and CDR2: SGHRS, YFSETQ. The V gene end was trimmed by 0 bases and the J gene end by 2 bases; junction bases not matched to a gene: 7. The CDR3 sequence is CASSLAERGRPYEQYF. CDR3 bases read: TGCGCCAGCAGCTTGGCGGAGCGGGGGCGCCCCTACGAG.

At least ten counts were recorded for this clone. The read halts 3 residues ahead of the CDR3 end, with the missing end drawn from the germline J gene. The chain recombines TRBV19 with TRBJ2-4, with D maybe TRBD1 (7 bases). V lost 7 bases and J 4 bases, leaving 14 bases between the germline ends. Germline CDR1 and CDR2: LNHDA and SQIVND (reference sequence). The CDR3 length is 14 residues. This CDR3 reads CASMGGTDKNIQYF. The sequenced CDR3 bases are TGTGCCAGTATGGGCGGGACAGATAAAAACATT.

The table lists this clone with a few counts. The sequenced CDR3 bases are TGCAGTGCTAGAGAGGGCGGGGGTGGGGAGACC. Translating gives CSAREGGGGET. The complete CDR3 protein is CSAREGGGGETQYF. The rearrangement joins TRBV20-1 to TRBJ2-5; 7 nucleotides line up with TRBD2. The CDR3 end lies 3 residues beyond the end of the read and is filled in from the germline J gene. The CDR3 sequence is 14 residues long. The V segment lost 0 bases and the J segment 5 bases; nucleotides outside the gene matches: 6. Germline CDR1 DFQATT, CDR2 SNEGSKA (reference sequence).

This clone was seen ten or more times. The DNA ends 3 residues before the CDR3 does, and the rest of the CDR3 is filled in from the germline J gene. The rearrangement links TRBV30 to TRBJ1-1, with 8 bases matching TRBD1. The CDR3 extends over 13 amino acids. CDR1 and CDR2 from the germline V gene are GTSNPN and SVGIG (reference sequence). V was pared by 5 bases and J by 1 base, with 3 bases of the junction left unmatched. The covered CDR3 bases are TGTGCCTGGGAGACAGGGGCGAACACTGAA. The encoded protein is CAWETGANTE. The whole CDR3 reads CAWETGANTEAFF.